These 25 T cell receptor beta chains originate from one sample sequenced in a study of blood T cell repertoires in COVID-19. The method was immunoSEQ multiplex PCR; TCRdb's version includes in-frame clones alone and lacks a portion of them. The table shows 200,000 to 250,000 clones, with 81% occurring only once. Sample: PBMCs or T cells enriched from blood (not recorded which). Receptors were obtained from a man in his forties who had recovered from COVID-19.

The CDR3 reads CASSQDQGARGTDTQYF. The CDR3 DNA is TGCGCCAGCAGCCAAGATCAAGGGGCCCGGGGGACAGATACGCAGTATTTT. This chain links TRBV4-1 with TRBJ2-3; tentative D call: TRBD2 (6 bases). The germline V and J ends were trimmed by 0 bases and 3 bases, with 16 bases remaining between them. CDR1 and CDR2 (germline): MGHRA, YSYEKL. The length of the CDR3 is 17 residues.

The J gene is TRBJ2-7, the V gene TRBV5-1; TRBD1 matches 7 bases. From germline, CDR1 is SGHRS and CDR2 YFSETQ. This CDR3 spans 15 amino acids. The junction had 7 bases not matched to a gene; V was cut back by 3 bases and J by 1 base. The CDR3 region has the DNA TGCGCCAGCAGCTCCCAGGGGGTAGGGTCCTACGAGCAGTACTTC. Translation gives CASSSQGVGSYEQYF.

The gene calls are TRBV5-8 and TRBJ2-5, with D possibly matching TRBD1 (5 bases). Germline CDR1 reads SGHTS; CDR2 reads YDEGEE. There are 15 residues in the CDR3. Trimming left V 2 bases short and J 1 base short, with 12 bases between. CDR3 sequence: CASSFMGQIQETQYF. CDR3 coding DNA: TGTGCCAGCAGCTTTATGGGGCAGATCCAAGAGACCCAGTACTTC.

The J gene is TRBJ1-3, the V gene TRBV7-9; no clear D gene. CDR3 length: 15 amino acids. Germline V lookup: CDR1 SEHNR, CDR2 FQNEAQ (reference sequence). V lost 1 base and J lost 3, with 10 bases in between. The DNA for the CDR3 is TGTGCCAGCAGCTTAGAAACCAGGCTTGGAAACACCATATATTTT. Protein: CASSLETRLGNTIYF.

This clone has a single count. The V call is TRBV19, the J call TRBJ2-3, with TRBD2 as a possible D gene (6 bases). This CDR3 region has 15 residues. Trimming took off 5 bases at V and 2 bases at J, with 14 bases between the two ends. Germline V CDR1 and CDR2: LNHDA, SQIVND (reference sequence). The CDR3 region has the DNA TGTGCCAGTAGTGTTAGCGGATACTTCACAGATACGCAGTATTTT. Protein product: CASSVSGYFTDTQYF.

V is TRBV10-1 and J is TRBJ2-3; a possible D gene is TRBD2 (6 bases). There are 15 residues in the CDR3. CDR1 is WNHNN, CDR2 SYGVQD, per germline (reference sequence). Trimming shortened V by 8 bases and J by 4 bases, and 19 bases separated the two germline ends. The chain's CDR3 is CASAAGGVGADTQYF. The CDR3 DNA reads as TGCGCCAGCGCGGCTGGAGGGGTGGGCGCAGATACGCAGTATTTT.

The chain combines TRBV6-5 with TRBJ1-2; D is possibly TRBD1 (5 bases). The CDR3 sequence is 11 residues long. The V end lost 10 bases, the J end lost 4 bases, and 10 bases lay between the germline ends. The V gene's germline CDR1 is MNHEY and CDR2 SVGAGI. CDR3 sequence (DNA): TGTGCCACCGGGGGGGGCTATGGCTACACCTTC. This translates into CATGGGYGYTF.

The chain carries TRBV7-8 and TRBJ2-5, with D unclear. Trimming pared 1 base from V and 1 base from J, leaving 4 bases between. The CDR3 spans 13 residues. Per the germline V gene, CDR1 is SGHVS and CDR2 is FQNEAQ. CDR3 residues: CASSLGPQETQYF. DNA for the CDR3: TGTGCCAGCAGCTTAGGGCCCCAAGAGACCCAGTACTTC.

The chain links TRBV14 to TRBJ2-7, with D unresolved. CDR3 length equals 13 residues. The germline CDR1 and CDR2 sequences are SGHDN and FVKESK. V dropped 4 bases and J dropped 6 bases, with 13 bases sitting between them. The CDR3 DNA is TGTGCCAGCAGCCTTAGCTACGCAAGCGAGCAGTACTTC. Amino acids: CASSLSYASEQYF.

Here the CDR3 reads CASSLRGGNTIYF. CDR3 in DNA: TGTGCCAGCAGCTTGAGGGGTGGAAACACCATATATTTT. This chain links TRBV5-8 with TRBJ1-3; D is possibly TRBD1 (5 bases). Germline CDR1 and CDR2: SGHTS and YDEGEE. Trimming removed 1 base from V and 3 bases from J, with 5 bases in between. The CDR3 loop spans 13 amino acids.

This clone was recorded only once. J is TRBJ1-5 and V is TRBV19; TRBD1 matches 9 bases. CDR1 is LNHDA, CDR2 SQIVND, per germline (reference sequence). The CDR3 spans 13 residues. The ends lost 10 bases at V and 4 bases at J; junction bases unmatched: 5. CDR3 DNA sequence: TGTGCCACCAAGGGACAGGGAAATCAGCCCCAGCATTTT. The encoded protein is CATKGQGNQPQHF.

The chain links TRBV5-5 to TRBJ2-7; D gene ambiguous. The CDR3 contains 14 residues. The V gene lost 6 bases and the J gene lost 3 bases, with 16 bases spanning the gap. Germline CDR1 is SGHKS and CDR2 is YYEKEE (reference sequence). CDR3 sequence: CASISDAANYEQYF. CDR3 nucleotide sequence: TGTGCCAGCATCTCTGACGCGGCCAACTACGAGCAGTACTTC.

V gene TRBV6-6 combines with J gene TRBJ1-5; TRBD1 agrees at 11 bases. With 7 bases clipped from V and 2 bases from J, the junction kept 4 bases outside the gene matches. CDR1 MNHNY and CDR2 SVGAGI come from the germline V gene (reference sequence). This CDR3 contains 15 residues. The CDR3 protein is CASTGQGAGNQPQHF. The CDR3 DNA follows: TGTGCCAGCACCGGACAGGGGGCTGGCAATCAGCCCCAGCATTTT.

The V and J genes are TRBV5-1 and TRBJ2-7; TRBD2 might be the D (5 bases). The germline V and J ends were trimmed by 0 bases and 7 bases, with 14 bases remaining between them. The CDR3 is made up of 14 amino acids. CDR1 SGHRS and CDR2 YFSETQ come from the germline V gene. As DNA, the CDR3 is TGCGCCAGCAGCTTGGTACTAGGCAGGAAAGAGCAGTACTTC. Its protein is CASSLVLGRKEQYF.

The chain is built from TRBV6-6 and TRBJ1-2; 7 bases fit TRBD1. The V gene end was trimmed by 6 bases and the J gene end by 6 bases; junction bases not matched to a gene: 4. The germline gives CDR1 MNHNY, CDR2 SVGAGI (reference sequence). The CDR3 totals 12 residues. In DNA, the CDR3 is TGTGCCAGCAGGGGACAGATAAATGGCTACACCTTC. Protein sequence: CASRGQINGYTF.

This chain joins TRBV27 and TRBJ2-5; 11 bases are a match to TRBD1. Germline V lookup: CDR1 MNHEY, CDR2 SMNVEV (reference sequence). This CDR3 has 15 amino acids. Trimming removed 3 bases from V and 7 bases from J; junction bases left unmatched: 7. CDR3 coding DNA: TGTGCCAGCAGTTTCCGGACAGGGGGCGTGGGGACCCAGTACTTC. This codes for CASSFRTGGVGTQYF.

The chain carries TRBV6-5 and TRBJ1-3, with TRBD1 identical over 9 bases. Looked up from germline, CDR1 is MNHEY and CDR2 is SVGAGI. This CDR3 region has 14 residues. V was clipped by 6 bases and J by 2 bases; unmatched bases: 2. The CDR3 bases are TGTGCCAGCAGAGACAGGGGGGCTGGAAACACCATATATTTT. Translated: CASRDRGAGNTIYF.

The rearrangement joins TRBV9 to TRBJ1-5; D possibly corresponds to TRBD1 (5 bases). Between the trimmed V and J ends, which lost 5 bases and 4 bases, there was a span of 19 bases. Per the germline V gene, CDR1 is SGDLS and CDR2 is YYNGEE. The CDR3 runs 16 residues. CDR3 DNA sequence: TGTGCCAGCAGTGGATCCGGGCCAGGGATTAATCAGCCCCAGCATTTT. As protein: CASSGSGPGINQPQHF.

Comment on this clone: A junction end diverges from the germline sequence, so it may reflect a read error. J is TRBJ2-1 and V is TRBV24-1; D is undetermined. The germline V gene has CDR1 KGHDR and CDR2 SFDVKD. CDR3 length equals 14 residues. This CDR3 reads CATSDRSSNNEQFF. The DNA for the CDR3 is TGTGCCACCAGTGATCGAAGCTCCAACAATGAGCAGTTCTTC.

This chain joins TRBV4-1 and TRBJ1-3, with TRBD1 matching over 7 bases. V was pared by 4 bases and J by 2 bases, with 2 bases of the junction left unmatched. Germline V CDR1 and CDR2: MGHRA, YSYEKL. The CDR3 length is 14 residues. CDR3 bases: TGCGCCAGCAGCCGACAGGGAACTGGAAACACCATATATTTT. Translating gives CASSRQGTGNTIYF.

The V gene is TRBV5-1, the J gene TRBJ1-1, with 12 bases that match TRBD1. The V segment lost 5 bases and the J segment 4 bases; nucleotides outside the gene matches: 6. The CDR3 is made up of 15 amino acids. Germline loops: CDR1 SGHRS, CDR2 YFSETQ. The CDR3, as DNA: TGCGCCAGCAGGCCGGGACAGGGGGCTCTCACTGAAGCTTTCTTT. It is translated as CASRPGQGALTEAFF.

DNA for the CDR3: TGTGCCAGTAGTATGTTACTAGCGGTTAGAACAGATACGCAGTATTTT. Protein product: CASSMLLAVRTDTQYF. The chain employs TRBV19 and TRBJ2-3; 8 bases align to TRBD2. The CDR3 runs 16 residues. J was trimmed by 3 bases and V by 3 bases; bases with no gene match: 8. The germline CDR1 and CDR2 sequences are LNHDA and SQIVND (reference sequence).

The gene calls are TRBV5-4 and TRBJ1-1, with TRBD1 matching 8 bases. The CDR3 is 16 residues long. V shed 3 bases and J 5 bases; nucleotides not matched to a gene: 12. Germline CDR1 is SGHNT and CDR2 is YYREEE (reference sequence). CDR3: CASSSGTGLGETEAFF. Here the CDR3 DNA reads TGTGCCAGCAGCTCCGGGACAGGACTGGGGGAGACTGAAGCTTTCTTT.

The chain combines TRBV6-5 with TRBJ1-3; no definite D call. Trimming pared 0 bases from V and 0 bases from J, leaving 9 bases between. Germline assignment: CDR1 MNHEY and CDR2 SVGAGI. CDR3 length equals 16 residues. CDR3 nucleotide sequence: TGTGCCAGCAGTTACTCGAGACAAACCTCTGGAAACACCATATATTTT. It is translated as CASSYSRQTSGNTIYF.

The chain couples TRBV30 to TRBJ1-1; D is perhaps TRBD1 (5 bases). Deletions cut 7 bases from V and 5 bases from J, with 20 bases between. Germline V CDR1 and CDR2: GTSNPN, SVGIG (reference sequence). This CDR3 has 14 amino acids. The CDR3 region is CAYQTRAMRTEAFF. In nucleotides, the CDR3 is TGTGCCTATCAGACCAGGGCAATGAGGACTGAAGCTTTCTTT.